This entry concerns a single T cell receptor beta chain. This sample is part of a study of blood T cell repertoires in COVID-19. TCRdb keeps only in-frame clones here, not all; method: immunoSEQ multiplex PCR. The sample holds about 100,000 clones, 80% to 90% seen once. Material: peripheral blood. The origin of this receptor is an elderly man with acute or convalescent COVID-19.

The CDR3 is CASSFGPRDYQETQYF. CDR3 sequence (DNA): TGTGCCAGCAGTTTTGGGCCCCGGGACTACCAAGAGACCCAGTACTTC. The chain links TRBV28 to TRBJ2-5; a possible D gene is TRBD2 (6 bases). Deletions cut 3 bases from V and 0 bases from J, with 14 bases between. CDR1 and CDR2 (germline): MDHEN, SYDVKM. This CDR3 spans 16 amino acids.